This TCR beta chain was identified in a study of shared clonotypes between healthy human individuals. Points from the study as a whole: Expectations were that clonotype sharing among donors would be affected by sequencing depth.

As to this clone: Its antigen is still unknown.

Generated by immunoSEQ multiplex PCR, the TCRdb table keeps only in-frame clones and is missing some. The profile shows more than 850,000 clones, around three quarters of them singletons. Donors were healthy HIV-negative adults without recently reported acute infections or vaccinations. CD4+ cells yielded CD45RA+ naive and CD45RA-negative memory subsets. Specimen: memory CD4+ T cells from PBMCs. Subset reported: CD45RA-negative fraction. The sequence was obtained from a man aged 18 to 29 in good health. Some clones in this sample may be carry-over from other donors' samples.

The CDR3 nucleotides read TGTGCCAGCAGCTTAGGCCCCGTCCGGGGGACCCAGTACTTC. It specifies CASSLGPVRGTQYF. The rearrangement joins TRBV5-6 to TRBJ2-5, with a tentative D call TRBD2 (5 bases). V was trimmed by 2 bases and J by 7 bases, leaving 15 bases between them. This CDR3 is built from 14 residues. Germline V gene sequence: CDR1 SGHDT, CDR2 YYEEEE.